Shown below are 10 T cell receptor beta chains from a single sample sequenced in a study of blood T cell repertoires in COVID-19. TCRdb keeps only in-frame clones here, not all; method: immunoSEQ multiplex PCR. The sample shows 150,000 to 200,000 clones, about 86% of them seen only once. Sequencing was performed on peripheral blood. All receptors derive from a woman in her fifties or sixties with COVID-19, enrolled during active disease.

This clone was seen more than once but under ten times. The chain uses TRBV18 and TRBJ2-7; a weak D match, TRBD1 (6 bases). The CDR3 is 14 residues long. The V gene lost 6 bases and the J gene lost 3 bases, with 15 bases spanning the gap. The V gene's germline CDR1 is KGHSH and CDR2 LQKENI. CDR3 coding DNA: TGTGCCAGCTCCCACCGGGACACGGGCTACGAGCAGTACTTC. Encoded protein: CASSHRDTGYEQYF.

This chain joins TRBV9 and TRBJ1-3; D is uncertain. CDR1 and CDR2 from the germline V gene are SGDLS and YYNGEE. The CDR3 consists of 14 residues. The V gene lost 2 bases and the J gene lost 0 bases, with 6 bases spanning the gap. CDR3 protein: CASSVAVSGNTIYF. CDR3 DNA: TGTGCCAGCAGCGTCGCGGTCTCTGGAAACACCATATATTTT. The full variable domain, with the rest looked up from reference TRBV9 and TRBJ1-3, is DSGVTQTPKHLITATGQRVTLRCSPRSGDLSVYWYQQSLDQGLQFLIQYYNGEERAKGNILERFSAQQFPDLHSELNLSSLELGDSALYFCASSVAVSGNTIYFGEGSWLTVV.

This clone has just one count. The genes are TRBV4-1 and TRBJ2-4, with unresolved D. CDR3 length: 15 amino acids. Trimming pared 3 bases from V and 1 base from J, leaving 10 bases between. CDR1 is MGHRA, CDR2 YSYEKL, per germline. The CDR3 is CASSHTSRAKNIQYF. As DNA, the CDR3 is TGCGCCAGCAGCCATACCTCACGGGCCAAAAACATTCAGTACTTC.

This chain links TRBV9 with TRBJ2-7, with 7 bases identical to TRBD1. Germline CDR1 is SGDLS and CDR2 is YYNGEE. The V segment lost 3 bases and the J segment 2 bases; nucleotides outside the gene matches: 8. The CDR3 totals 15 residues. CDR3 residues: CASSGEQGVTYEQYF. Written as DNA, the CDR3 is TGTGCCAGCAGCGGGGAGCAGGGGGTAACCTACGAGCAGTACTTC.

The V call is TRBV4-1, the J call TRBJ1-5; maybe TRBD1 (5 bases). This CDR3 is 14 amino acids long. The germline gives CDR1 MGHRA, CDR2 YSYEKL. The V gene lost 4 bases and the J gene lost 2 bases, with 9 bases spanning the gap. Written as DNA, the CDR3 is TGCGCCAGCAGCCTATCGGGGGGCAATCAGCCCCAGCATTTT. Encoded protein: CASSLSGGNQPQHF.

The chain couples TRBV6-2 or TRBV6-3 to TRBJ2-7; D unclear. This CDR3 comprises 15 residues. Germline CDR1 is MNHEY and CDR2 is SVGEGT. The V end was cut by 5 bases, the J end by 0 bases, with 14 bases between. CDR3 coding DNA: TGTGCCAGCAGTCGGGTTCTCATTAGCTCCTACGAGCAGTACTTC. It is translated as CASSRVLISSYEQYF.

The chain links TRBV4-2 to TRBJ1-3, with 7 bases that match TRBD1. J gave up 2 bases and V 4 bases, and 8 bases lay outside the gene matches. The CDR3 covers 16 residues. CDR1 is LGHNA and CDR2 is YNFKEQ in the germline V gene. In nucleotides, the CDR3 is TGTGCCAGCAGCCGCCCCCAGGGGGGAACTGGAAACACCATATATTTT. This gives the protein CASSRPQGGTGNTIYF.

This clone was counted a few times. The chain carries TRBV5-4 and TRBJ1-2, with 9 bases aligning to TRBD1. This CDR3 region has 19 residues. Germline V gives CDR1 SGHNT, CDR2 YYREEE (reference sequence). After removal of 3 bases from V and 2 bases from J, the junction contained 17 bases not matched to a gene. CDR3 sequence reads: CASSSLTTGGERLNYGYTF. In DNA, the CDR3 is TGTGCCAGCAGCTCCCTCACGACAGGGGGAGAGAGATTGAACTATGGCTACACCTTC.

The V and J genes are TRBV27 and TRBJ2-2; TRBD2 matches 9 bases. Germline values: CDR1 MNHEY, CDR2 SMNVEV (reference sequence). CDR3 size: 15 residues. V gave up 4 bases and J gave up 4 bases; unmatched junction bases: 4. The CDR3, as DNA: TGTGCCAGCAGTTGGCGACTAGCGGTCACCGGGGAGCTGTTTTTT. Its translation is CASSWRLAVTGELFF.

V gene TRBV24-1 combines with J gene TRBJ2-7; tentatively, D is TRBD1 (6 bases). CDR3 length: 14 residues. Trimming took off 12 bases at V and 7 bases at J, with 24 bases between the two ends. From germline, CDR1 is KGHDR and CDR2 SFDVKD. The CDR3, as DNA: TGTGCCCCTCCTCTCGACAGGTTGGGATTTGAGCAGTACTTC. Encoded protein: CAPPLDRLGFEQYF.